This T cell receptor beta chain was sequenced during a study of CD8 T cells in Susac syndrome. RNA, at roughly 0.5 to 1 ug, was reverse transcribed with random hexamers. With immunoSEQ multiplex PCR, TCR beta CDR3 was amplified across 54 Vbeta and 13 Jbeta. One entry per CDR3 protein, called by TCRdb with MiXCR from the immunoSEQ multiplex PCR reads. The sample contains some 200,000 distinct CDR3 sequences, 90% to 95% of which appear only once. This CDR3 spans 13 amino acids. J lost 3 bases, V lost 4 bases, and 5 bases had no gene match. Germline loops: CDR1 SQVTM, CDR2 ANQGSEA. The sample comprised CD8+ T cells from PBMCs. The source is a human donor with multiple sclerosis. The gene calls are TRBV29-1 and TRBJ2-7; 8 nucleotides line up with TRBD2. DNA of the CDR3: TGCAGCGTTGGTGGGACTAGTTTCTACGAGCAGTACTTC. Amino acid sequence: CSVGGTSFYEQYF.